This TCR beta chain originates from a study of blood T cells in healthy people across ages. Trimming took off 6 bases at V and 5 bases at J, with 14 bases between the two ends. This CDR3 has 14 residues. Per germline, CDR1 SNHLY and CDR2 FYNNEI. For the second PCR, which ran for 7 to 11 cycles, a sample-barcoded 5' primer and a J-beta primer mix were used. A tag from a template-switch adaptor with 12 random nucleotides marked each cDNA molecule. TCRdb itself ran the 5' RACE reads through MiXCR, one entry per CDR3 protein. The sample includes more than 700,000 distinct CDR3 sequences, less than 60% of them seen just once. Collection of 9 to 10 milliliters of peripheral blood was performed for each donor.

The source is a man at least 80 years old in good health. The sequencing input was blood. The gene calls are TRBV2 and TRBJ2-1; D remains ambiguous. CDR3 region: CASRLLQSDNEQFF. The CDR3 coding sequence is TGTGCCAGCAGACTGCTCCAGTCAGACAATGAGCAGTTCTTC.